The clone carrying this T cell receptor (beta chain) was counted at least ten times. The antigen remains unidentified. CDR3 and TCR beta VDJ profiling relied on genomic DNA as the template. TCRdb used MiXCR to reprocess the reads, holding one entry per CDR3 protein. The top ten hold around 1.1% of the sample, which has about 200,000 distinct CDR3 sequences, 30% to 35% seen once. Trimming left V 3 bases short and J 4 bases short, with 12 bases between. The CDR3 extends over 14 amino acids. Germline V lookup: CDR1 LNHDA, CDR2 SQIVND (reference sequence). This sample stems from a study of CD8+CD57+ T cells in acquired aplastic anemia. Study-wide background: Sorted CD4+ plus CD8+ cells gave DNA averaging approximately 3.2 ug. Study results and caveats: No significant patient-versus-control difference appeared in CD8+ Simpson's diversity.

The clonotype was recovered from a human donor in good health, serving as a control. Sample: sorted CD4+, CD8+, or CD8+CD57+ T cells (not recorded which) from PBMCs. The rearrangement links TRBV19 to TRBJ1-2; D not certain. In DNA form, the CDR3 reads TGTGCCAGTAGTATCGACGCTATAAGCTATGGCTACACCTTC. Its protein is CASSIDAISYGYTF. Combining the CDR3 with reference TRBV19 and TRBJ1-2 gives the whole variable domain DGGITQSPKYLFRKEGQNVTLSCEQNLNHDAMYWYRQDPGQGLRLIYYSQIVNDFQKGDIAEGYSVSREKKESFPLTVTSAQKNPTAFYLCASSIDAISYGYTFGSGTRLTVV.